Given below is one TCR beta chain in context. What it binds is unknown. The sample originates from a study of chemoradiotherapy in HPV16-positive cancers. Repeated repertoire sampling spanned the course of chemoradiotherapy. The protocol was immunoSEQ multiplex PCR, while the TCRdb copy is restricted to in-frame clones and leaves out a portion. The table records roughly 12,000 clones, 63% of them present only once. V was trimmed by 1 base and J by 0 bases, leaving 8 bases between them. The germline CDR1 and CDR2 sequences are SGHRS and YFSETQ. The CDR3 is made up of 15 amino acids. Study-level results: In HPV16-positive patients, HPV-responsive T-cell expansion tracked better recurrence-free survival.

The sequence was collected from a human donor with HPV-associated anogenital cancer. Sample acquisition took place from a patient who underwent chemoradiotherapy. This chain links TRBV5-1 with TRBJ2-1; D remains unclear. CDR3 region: CASSLTTSSYNEQFF. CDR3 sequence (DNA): TGCGCCAGCAGCTTGACCACCAGCTCCTACAATGAGCAGTTCTTC.